A single sample is the source of the 16 T cell receptor beta chains below, sequenced in a study of T cells expressing NK-cell markers. TCRdb reanalyzed the 5' RACE reads, giving one entry per CDR3 protein sequence and no DNA. The sample's table shows approximately 420,000 distinct CDR3 sequences. The sample consisted of blood T cells: a sorted CD56 or NKG2C T cell subset, CD4+ or CD8+ T cells, or bulk PBMC T cells (not recorded which). The receptors come from a woman in her fifties or sixties in good health.

The chain is built from TRBV5-1 and TRBJ2-5. Germline V gives CDR1 SGHRS, CDR2 YFSETQ. This CDR3 is built from 15 residues. The CDR3 reads CASSLPTPAGETQYF.

The rearrangement links TRBV7-8 to TRBJ2-1; TCRdb selects TRBD2, and the lack of DNA leaves this call unchecked. This CDR3 is built from 14 residues. Germline values: CDR1 SGHVS, CDR2 FQNEAQ. The CDR3 spells CASRFEEGSNEQFF.

This chain joins TRBV3-1 and TRBJ2-1; TCRdb gives TRBD2 as the D gene, but with no DNA this cannot be confirmed. From germline, CDR1 is LGHDT and CDR2 YNNKEL (reference sequence). CDR3 length: 11 residues. The CDR3 sequence is CASSQSSTQFF.

The chain combines TRBV10-3 with TRBJ2-5; the D gene TCRdb calls, TRBD1, cannot be checked with no DNA. This CDR3 has 13 amino acids. The germline gives CDR1 ENHRY, CDR2 SYGVKD. CDR3 sequence: CATLRQARETQYF.

The gene calls are TRBV12-3 or TRBV12-4 and TRBJ2-2; the D call from TCRdb, TRBD1, cannot be confirmed without DNA. The CDR3 is 13 amino acids. CDR3 protein: CASSTLLTGELFF.

This chain links TRBV5-1 with TRBJ2-1; TCRdb's D gene call, TRBD1, goes unchecked for lack of DNA. The CDR3 covers 16 residues. From germline, CDR1 is SGHRS and CDR2 YFSETQ. CDR3 region: CASSLDGRGAYNEQFF.

The rearrangement joins TRBV3-1 to TRBJ2-5; without DNA, the TCRdb call of TRBD2 cannot be checked. The CDR3 extends over 13 amino acids. Germline V gene sequence: CDR1 LGHDT, CDR2 YNNKEL (reference sequence). This chain's CDR3 is CASSPGARETQYF.

The chain links TRBV6-5 to TRBJ1-2; TCRdb lists TRBD1, though no DNA is available to test this call. The CDR3 runs 13 residues. Germline loops: CDR1 MNHEY, CDR2 SVGAGI. The CDR3 reads CASSRQGASGYTF.

The chain carries TRBV11-2 and TRBJ2-7; absent DNA, TCRdb's TRBD2 call cannot be checked. CDR1 is SGHAT, CDR2 FQNNGV, per germline. CDR3 length: 14 residues. The CDR3 loop reads CASRRTSGRREQYF.

The chain has TRBV5-1 and TRBJ2-1; without DNA, the TCRdb call of TRBD2 cannot be checked. The CDR3 is 18 amino acids. Germline V gene data show CDR1 as SGHRS and CDR2 as YFSETQ. This CDR3 is CASSLGLAGGLVYNEQFF.

The V gene is TRBV10-3, the J gene TRBJ1-3; TCRdb returns TRBD1, unconfirmable since there is no DNA. Germline CDR1 is ENHRY and CDR2 is SYGVKD. The CDR3 runs to 19 residues. CDR3: CAISYRDTQPSVPGNTIYF.

The chain combines TRBV7-8 with TRBJ2-3; TCRdb picks TRBD1, but there is no DNA to check that call. The germline V gene has CDR1 SGHVS and CDR2 FQNEAQ. This CDR3 has 14 amino acids. CDR3 sequence reads: CASGRPGNTDTQYF.

V usage is TRBV5-1 and J usage is TRBJ2-2; lacking DNA, the TRBD1 call made by TCRdb goes unchecked. The CDR3 runs to 15 residues. In germline, CDR1 is SGHRS, CDR2 YFSETQ. The CDR3 protein is CASSLRQSNTGELFF.

V gene TRBV25-1 combines with J gene TRBJ2-1; TCRdb calls TRBD2, which cannot be checked without DNA. Germline V gene sequence: CDR1 MGHDK, CDR2 SYGVNS. CDR3 length: 16 amino acids. Here the CDR3 reads CASSVLAGGGYNEQFF.

The chain joins TRBV6-1 to TRBJ2-7; TCRdb picks TRBD2, but there is no DNA to check that call. The germline CDR1 and CDR2 sequences are MNHNS and SASEGT. This CDR3 has 15 residues. The CDR3 here is CASRLAGGGSYEQYF.

The chain has TRBV11-2 and TRBJ2-7; TCRdb proposes TRBD2, but this gene call is untestable without DNA. The CDR3 totals 15 residues. CDR1 and CDR2 (germline): SGHAT, FQNNGV. The CDR3 loop is CASSLDLQRRYEQYF. The full variable domain, with the rest looked up from reference TRBV11-2 and TRBJ2-7, is EAGVAQSPRYKIIEKRQSVAFWCNPISGHATLYWYQQILGQGPKLLIQFQNNGVVDDSQLPKDRFSAERLKGVDSTLKIQPAKLEDSAVYLCASSLDLQRRYEQYFGPGTRLTVT.